Shown below are 5 T cell receptor beta chains from a single sample sequenced in a study of blood T cell repertoires in COVID-19. Only in-frame clones appear in the TCRdb table, and some are missing; sequencing was by immunoSEQ multiplex PCR. The sample gives approximately 210,000 clones, almost 85% of which show up once; approximately 12% is in the top ten. Sequenced material: peripheral blood. These receptors came from a woman in her 40s with acute or convalescent COVID-19.

The V call is TRBV29-1, the J call TRBJ1-2, with D maybe TRBD1 (6 bases). The CDR3 totals 12 residues. The V end was cut by 3 bases, the J end by 6 bases, with 11 bases between. The germline V gene encodes CDR1 SQVTM and CDR2 ANQGSEA. This CDR3 reads CSVDSGVDGYTF. CDR3 DNA sequence: TGCAGCGTTGATTCAGGGGTCGATGGCTACACCTTC. The entire variable domain, with the rest obtained from reference TRBV29-1 and TRBJ1-2, is as follows: SAVISQKPSRDICQRGTSLTIQCQVDSQVTMMFWYRQQPGQSLTLIATANQGSEATYESGFVIDKFPISRPNLTFSTLTVSNMSPEDSSIYLCSVDSGVDGYTFGSGTRLTVV.

This sequence joins TRBV5-1 and TRBJ1-2; TRBD1 is a possible D gene (5 bases). The V gene lost 7 bases and the J gene lost 3 bases, with 16 bases spanning the gap. Germline V gene sequence: CDR1 SGHRS, CDR2 YFSETQ. The CDR3 is 14 amino acids. The CDR3 region is CASQVGGRDYGYTF. In DNA, the CDR3 is TGCGCCAGCCAGGTTGGCGGCAGGGACTATGGCTACACCTTC.

The chain couples TRBV15 to TRBJ2-1; D remains ambiguous. The V gene's germline CDR1 is LNHNV and CDR2 YYDKDF (reference sequence). The CDR3 covers 12 residues. The germline V and J ends were trimmed by 4 bases and 6 bases, with 7 bases remaining between them. In DNA, the CDR3 is TGTGCCACCAGCACGTCTGTCAATGAGCAGTTCTTC. It codes for CATSTSVNEQFF.

The V call is TRBV27, the J call TRBJ2-3, with TRBD1 as a possible D gene (7 bases). The V end was cut by 3 bases, the J end by 13 bases, with 17 bases between. Germline CDR1 is MNHEY and CDR2 is SMNVEV (reference sequence). CDR3 length equals 13 residues. The CDR3 nucleotides are TGTGCCAGCAGTTTCCTCGGAGGGGGCGCAGAGTATTTT. This gives the protein CASSFLGGGAEYF.

The CDR3 nucleotides read TGTGCCATCAGTGGGACTAGCGGGACTAGCTCCTACAATGAGCAGTTCTTC. Translating it yields CAISGTSGTSSYNEQFF. The chain is built from TRBV10-3 and TRBJ2-1, with 12 positions matching TRBD2. The CDR3 runs to 17 residues. Germline V gene data show CDR1 as ENHRY and CDR2 as SYGVKD. V shed 4 bases, J shed 0 bases, and the junction held 4 bases outside the gene matches.